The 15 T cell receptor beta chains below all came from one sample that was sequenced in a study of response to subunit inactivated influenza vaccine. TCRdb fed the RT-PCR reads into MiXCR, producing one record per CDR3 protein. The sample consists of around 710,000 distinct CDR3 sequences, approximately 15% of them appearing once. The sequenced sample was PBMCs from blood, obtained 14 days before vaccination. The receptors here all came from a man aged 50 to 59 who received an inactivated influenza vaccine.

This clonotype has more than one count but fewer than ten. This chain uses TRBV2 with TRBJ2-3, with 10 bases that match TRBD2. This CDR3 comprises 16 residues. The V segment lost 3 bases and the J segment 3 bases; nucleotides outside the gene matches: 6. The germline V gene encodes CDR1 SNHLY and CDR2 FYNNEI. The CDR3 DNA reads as TGTGCCAGCAGTGAGAGGGCTAGCGGGGGAACAGATACGCAGTATTTT. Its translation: CASSERASGGTDTQYF.

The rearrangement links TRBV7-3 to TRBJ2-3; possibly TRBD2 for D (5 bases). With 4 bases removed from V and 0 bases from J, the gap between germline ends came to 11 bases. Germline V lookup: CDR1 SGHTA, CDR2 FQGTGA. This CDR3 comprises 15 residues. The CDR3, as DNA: TGTGCCAGCAGCTACCTAGCCTCAAGCACAGATACGCAGTATTTT. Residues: CASSYLASSTDTQYF.

The chain's CDR3 is CASSFRLAGGYEQYF. The CDR3 nucleotides read TGTGCCAGCAGTTTCAGGCTAGCGGGGGGCTACGAGCAGTACTTC. This chain uses TRBV27 with TRBJ2-7; 11 nucleotides align to TRBD2. Per the germline V gene, CDR1 is MNHEY and CDR2 is SMNVEV (reference sequence). Losses at the gene ends were 3 bases for V and 3 bases for J; bases not matched to a gene: 4. The length of the CDR3 is 15 residues.

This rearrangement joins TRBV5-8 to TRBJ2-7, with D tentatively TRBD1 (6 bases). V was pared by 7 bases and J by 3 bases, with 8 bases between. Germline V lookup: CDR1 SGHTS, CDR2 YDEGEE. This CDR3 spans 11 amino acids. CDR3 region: CASEGGYEQYF. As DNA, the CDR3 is TGTGCCAGCGAAGGGGGCTACGAGCAGTACTTC.

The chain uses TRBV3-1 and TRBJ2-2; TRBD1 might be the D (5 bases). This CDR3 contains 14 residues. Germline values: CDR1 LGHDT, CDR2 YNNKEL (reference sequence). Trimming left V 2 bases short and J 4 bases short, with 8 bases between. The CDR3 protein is CASSQQGFTGELFF. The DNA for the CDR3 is TGTGCCAGCAGCCAACAGGGTTTCACCGGGGAGCTGTTTTTT.

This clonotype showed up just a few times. CDR3 nucleotide sequence: TGTGCCAGCAGATCGACCTGGGGGACAGCCCGCAATCAGCCCCAGCATTTT. Translating gives CASRSTWGTARNQPQHF. This chain uses TRBV28 with TRBJ1-5, with TRBD1 matching 7 bases. CDR3 size: 17 residues. Trimming removed 6 bases from V and 2 bases from J; junction bases left unmatched: 13. CDR1 is MDHEN and CDR2 is SYDVKM in the germline V gene.

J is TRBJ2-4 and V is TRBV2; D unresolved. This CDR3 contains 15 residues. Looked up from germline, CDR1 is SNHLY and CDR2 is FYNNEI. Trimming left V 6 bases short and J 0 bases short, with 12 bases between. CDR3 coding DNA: TGTGCCAGCAGCCCTCACTTTCTAGCCAAAAACATTCAGTACTTC. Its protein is CASSPHFLAKNIQYF.

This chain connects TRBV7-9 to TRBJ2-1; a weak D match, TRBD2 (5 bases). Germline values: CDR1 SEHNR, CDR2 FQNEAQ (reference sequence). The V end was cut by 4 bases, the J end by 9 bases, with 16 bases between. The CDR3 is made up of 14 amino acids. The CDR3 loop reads CASSSSLTWGEQFF. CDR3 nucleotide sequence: TGTGCCAGCAGCTCTAGCCTCACCTGGGGTGAGCAGTTCTTC. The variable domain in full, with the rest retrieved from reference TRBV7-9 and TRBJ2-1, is DTGVSQNPRHKITKRGQNVTFRCDPISEHNRLYWYRQTLGQGPEFLTYFQNEAQLEKSRLLSDRFSAERPKGSFSTLEIQRTEQGDSAMYLCASSSSLTWGEQFFGPGTRLTVL.

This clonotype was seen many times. CDR3 nucleotide sequence: TGTGCCAGCAGCCAAGTAGGCTGGTCGGACTATGGCTACACCTTC. Its translation is CASSQVGWSDYGYTF. This chain joins TRBV4-2 and TRBJ1-2; D not certain. The V end lost 1 base, the J end lost 3 bases, and 12 bases lay between the germline ends. The germline gives CDR1 LGHNA, CDR2 YNFKEQ. The CDR3 covers 15 residues.

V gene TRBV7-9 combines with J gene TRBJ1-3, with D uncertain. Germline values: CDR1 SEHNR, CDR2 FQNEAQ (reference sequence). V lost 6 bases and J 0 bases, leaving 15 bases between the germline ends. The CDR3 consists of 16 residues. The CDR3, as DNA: TGTGCCAGCAGTCCGCAAGAAAAGATCTCTGGAAACACCATATATTTT. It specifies CASSPQEKISGNTIYF.

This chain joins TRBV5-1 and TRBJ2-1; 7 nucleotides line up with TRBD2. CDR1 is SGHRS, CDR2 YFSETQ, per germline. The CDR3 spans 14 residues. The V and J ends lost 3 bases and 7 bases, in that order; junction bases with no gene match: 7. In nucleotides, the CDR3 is TGCGCCAGCAGCTCAACGGGACTATCGAATGAGCAGTTCTTC. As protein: CASSSTGLSNEQFF. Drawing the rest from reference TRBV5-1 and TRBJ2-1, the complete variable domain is KAGVTQTPRYLIKTRGQQVTLSCSPISGHRSVSWYQQTPGQGLQFLFEYFSETQRNKGNFPGRFSGRQFSNSRSEMNVSTLELGDSALYLCASSSTGLSNEQFFGPGTRLTVL.

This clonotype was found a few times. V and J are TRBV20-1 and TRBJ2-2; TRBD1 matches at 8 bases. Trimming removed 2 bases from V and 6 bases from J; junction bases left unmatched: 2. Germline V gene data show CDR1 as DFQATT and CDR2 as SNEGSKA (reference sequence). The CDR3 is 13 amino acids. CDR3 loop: CSARKQGAGELFF. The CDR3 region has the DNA TGCAGTGCTAGAAAACAGGGGGCCGGGGAGCTGTTTTTT.

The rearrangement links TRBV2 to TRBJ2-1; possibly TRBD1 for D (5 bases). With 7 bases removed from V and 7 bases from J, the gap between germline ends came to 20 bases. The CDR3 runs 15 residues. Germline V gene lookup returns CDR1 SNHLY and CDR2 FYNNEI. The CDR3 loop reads CASIDGRVVRNEQFF. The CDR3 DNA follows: TGTGCCAGCATAGATGGCAGGGTGGTCAGGAATGAGCAGTTCTTC.

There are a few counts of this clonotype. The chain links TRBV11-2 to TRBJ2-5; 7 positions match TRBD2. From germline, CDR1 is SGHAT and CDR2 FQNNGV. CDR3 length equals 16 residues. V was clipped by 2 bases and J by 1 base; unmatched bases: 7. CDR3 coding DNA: TGTGCCAGCAGCTTATCTGGCGGGGGAACCCAAGAGACCCAGTACTTC. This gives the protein CASSLSGGGTQETQYF.

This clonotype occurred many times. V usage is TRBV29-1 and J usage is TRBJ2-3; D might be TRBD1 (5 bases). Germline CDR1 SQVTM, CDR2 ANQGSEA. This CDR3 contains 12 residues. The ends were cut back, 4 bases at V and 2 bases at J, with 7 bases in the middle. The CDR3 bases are TGCAGCGTTGCCGGACACACAGATACGCAGTATTTT. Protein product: CSVAGHTDTQYF.